This TCR beta chain emerged from a study of cytomegalovirus exposure and HLA in healthy donors. Notes on the study in general: Association of fewer than 20,000 TCR beta sequences with HLA alleles was found at 0.05 false discovery rate in a later analysis. Most CMV-associated TCR beta chains were later found to appear HLA-restricted.

As for this clone: Antigen specificity is unknown.

The PCR ran on 60 Vbeta and 13 Jbeta primers. Only in-frame clones appear in the TCRdb table, and some are missing; sequencing was by immunoSEQ multiplex PCR. This sample has roughly 120,000 clones, with 73% found just once. This receptor was identified in a middle-aged man in good health and CMV-seronegative. Sequencing used PBMCs.

The CDR3 loop is CASSTGEKLFF. The DNA for the CDR3 is TGTGCCAGCAGCACCGGGGAAAAACTGTTTTTT. This sequence joins TRBV7-6 and TRBJ1-4; D is unclear. V gave up 5 bases and J gave up 8 bases, with 6 bases separating them. CDR3 length: 11 amino acids. CDR1 and CDR2 (germline): SGHVS, FNYEAQ.